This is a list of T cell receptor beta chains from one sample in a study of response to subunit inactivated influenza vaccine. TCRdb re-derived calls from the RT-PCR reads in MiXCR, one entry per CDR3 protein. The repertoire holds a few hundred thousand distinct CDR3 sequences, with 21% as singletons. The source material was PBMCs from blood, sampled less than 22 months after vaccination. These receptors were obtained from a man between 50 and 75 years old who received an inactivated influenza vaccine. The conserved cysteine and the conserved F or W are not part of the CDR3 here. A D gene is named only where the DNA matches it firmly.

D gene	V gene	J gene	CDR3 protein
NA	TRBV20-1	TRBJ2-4	SARVSGLAKNIQY
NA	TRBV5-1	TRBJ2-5	ASSLMTDPSETQY
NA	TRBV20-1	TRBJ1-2	SARASGRRDNGYT
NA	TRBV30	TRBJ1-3	AWGGLSGNTIY
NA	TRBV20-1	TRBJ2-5	SADTLWTGRGEETQY
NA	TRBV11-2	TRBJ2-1	ASSLSLNWEQF
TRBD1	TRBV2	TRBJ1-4	ASSGDRFNEKLF
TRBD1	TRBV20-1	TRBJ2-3	SARDLIGGMDTQY
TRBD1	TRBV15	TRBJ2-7	ATSYGPGTGVEQY
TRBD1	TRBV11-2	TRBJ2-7	ASSLRIPGGASHYEQY
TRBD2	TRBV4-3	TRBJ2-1	ASSQVSGSYNEQF
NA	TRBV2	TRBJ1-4	ASSEVRGVGEKLF
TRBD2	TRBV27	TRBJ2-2	ASSGLAGVTGELF
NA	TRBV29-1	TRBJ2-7	SVEDRGPTVQY
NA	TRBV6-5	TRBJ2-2	ASKSVTGELF
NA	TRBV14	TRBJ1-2	ASSQVRGRIANYGYT
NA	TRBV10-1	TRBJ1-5	ASSEMGGGQPQH
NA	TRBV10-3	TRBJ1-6	AITAGSNSPLH
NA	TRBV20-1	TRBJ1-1	SARGGSTGTEAF
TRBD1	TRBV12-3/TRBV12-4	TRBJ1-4	ASSLVTGESGKLF
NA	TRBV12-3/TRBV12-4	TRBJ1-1	ASSLDGQMGNTEAF
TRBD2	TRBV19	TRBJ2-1	ASSIDTGRAGIVQF
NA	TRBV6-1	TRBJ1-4	ASRGRKLNEKLF
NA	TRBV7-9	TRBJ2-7	ASSLFADEQY
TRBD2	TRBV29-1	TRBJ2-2	SVETSGSSTGELF
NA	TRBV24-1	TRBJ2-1	ATSDPGPHYNEQF
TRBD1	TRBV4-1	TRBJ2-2	ASSPGQVFNTGELF
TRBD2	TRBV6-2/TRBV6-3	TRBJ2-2	ASRPGLVRPGELF
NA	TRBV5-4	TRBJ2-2	ASSLASGTGELF
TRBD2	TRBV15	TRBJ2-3	ATSKGRDYSEY
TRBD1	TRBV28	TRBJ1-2	ASSSGTGASYGYT
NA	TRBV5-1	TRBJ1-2	ASSLGAANYGYT
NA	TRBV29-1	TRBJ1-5	SHHFGSNQPQH
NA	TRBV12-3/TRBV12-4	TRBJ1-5	ASSPDASNQPQH
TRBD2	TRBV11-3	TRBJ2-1	ASSPGTSVEQF
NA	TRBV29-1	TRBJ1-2	SVEVREKGSYT
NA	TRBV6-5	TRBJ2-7	ASSYSAVYYEQY
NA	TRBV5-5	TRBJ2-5	ASSRTQGGGLETQY